This TCR beta chain was identified during a study of T cell clonality in common variable immunodeficiency. The table came from immunoSEQ multiplex PCR; TCRdb's copy has only in-frame clones and leaves some out. Recorded here are about 41,000 clones, none singletons. This clone was seen ten or more times. Antigen specificity is unknown. Read sequence stops 3 residues before the CDR3 end, and the germline J gene provides the missing end. Study observations and caveats: Shared TCRbeta clones were fewer between CVID subjects than controls. CVID subjects showed higher TCRbeta clonality than healthy controls.

The CDR3 runs 15 residues. V lost 2 bases and J lost 6, with 17 bases in between. Looked up from germline, CDR1 is GTSNPN and CDR2 is SVGIG (reference sequence). The rearrangement joins TRBV30 to TRBJ1-5; possibly TRBD1 for D (5 bases). The sequence was collected from a person aged 18 to 75 in good health. Sequenced sample: peripheral blood mononuclear cells. The CDR3 sequence: CAWSRSGGGSQPQHF. The covered CDR3 bases are TGTGCCTGGAGTCGTTCGGGGGGAGGGAGTCAGCCC.